Shown below are 20 T cell receptor beta chains from a single sample sequenced in a study of blood T cell repertoires in COVID-19. Libraries were prepared by immunoSEQ multiplex PCR; TCRdb keeps only in-frame clonotypes and omits some of them. The sample has roughly 330,000 clones, roughly 90% seen once. Material for sequencing was peripheral blood. Every receptor here comes from a woman between 50 and 59 years old with active or convalescent COVID-19.

The CDR3 bases are TGTGCCAGCAGCCTACAGGGACCCATCTATGGCTACACCTTC. The encoded protein is CASSLQGPIYGYTF. V is TRBV6-5 and J is TRBJ1-2, with D maybe TRBD1 (6 bases). This CDR3 has 14 amino acids. CDR1 and CDR2 from the germline V gene are MNHEY and SVGAGI. The V end lost 6 bases, the J end lost 4 bases, and 15 bases lay between the germline ends.

The CDR3 nucleotides read TGTGCCAGTCCAGCTTACATTGGACAGGGCACTGAAGCTTTCTTT. Translating it yields CASPAYIGQGTEAFF. The chain has TRBV11-3 and TRBJ1-1; TRBD1 agrees at 8 bases. Germline CDR1 is SGHNT and CDR2 is YENEEA. V was pared by 9 bases and J by 4 bases, with 13 bases of the junction left unmatched. The CDR3 is 15 amino acids.

The chain uses TRBV11-2 and TRBJ2-3; the match to TRBD1 covers 7 bases. Germline values: CDR1 SGHAT, CDR2 FQNNGV. J was trimmed by 4 bases and V by 3 bases; bases with no gene match: 7. This CDR3 spans 15 amino acids. CDR3 residues: CASSFFAGGADTQYF. CDR3 nucleotide sequence: TGTGCCAGCAGCTTTTTCGCAGGGGGTGCAGATACGCAGTATTTT.

The rearrangement uses TRBV5-5 and TRBJ2-2; 9 bases fit TRBD2. The trim removed 5 bases at V and 1 base at J, leaving 12 bases unmatched. Germline V lookup: CDR1 SGHKS, CDR2 YYEKEE (reference sequence). CDR3 length: 18 residues. The CDR3 loop is CASRPAGGPLLNTGELFF. As DNA, the CDR3 is TGTGCCAGCAGACCTGCGGGAGGGCCGTTATTGAACACCGGGGAGCTGTTTTTT.

The chain links TRBV29-1 to TRBJ2-7; tentative D call: TRBD1 (6 bases). The CDR3 contains 13 residues. The germline V and J ends were trimmed by 4 bases and 3 bases, with 13 bases remaining between them. Germline lookup yields CDR1 SQVTM and CDR2 ANQGSEA. In DNA, the CDR3 is TGCAGCGTTGTATCAGGGGCCAACTACGAGCAGTACTTC. Translated, it gives CSVVSGANYEQYF.

V and J are TRBV7-2 and TRBJ2-1; tentatively, D is TRBD1 (6 bases). The CDR3 has 15 residues. The ends were cut back, 5 bases at V and 0 bases at J, with 11 bases in the middle. The germline gives CDR1 SGHTA, CDR2 FQGNSA. This CDR3 is CASSTTGSSYNEQFF. DNA for the CDR3: TGTGCCAGCAGCACCACAGGGAGCTCCTACAATGAGCAGTTCTTC.

The chain links TRBV13 to TRBJ2-3; 8 positions match TRBD1. Germline V CDR1 and CDR2: PRHDT, FYEKMQ (reference sequence). This CDR3 has 16 amino acids. J lost 4 bases, V lost 2 bases, and 8 bases had no gene match. DNA of the CDR3: TGTGCCAGCAGCTTACCGGGACAGGAAGGCCCAGATACGCAGTATTTT. Amino acid sequence: CASSLPGQEGPDTQYF.

V and J are TRBV7-3 and TRBJ2-5; TRBD2 might be the D (6 bases). Per germline, CDR1 SGHTA and CDR2 FQGTGA. The germline V and J ends were trimmed by 5 bases and 1 base, with 14 bases remaining between them. The CDR3 spans 15 residues. CDR3 DNA: TGTGCCAGCAGCCTGTTGGGGGAGGCCCAAGAGACCCAGTACTTC. This gives the protein CASSLLGEAQETQYF.

This chain uses TRBV6-5 with TRBJ2-1; TRBD1 aligns across 7 bases. The CDR3 spans 15 residues. The germline CDR1 and CDR2 sequences are MNHEY and SVGAGI. Trimming took 5 bases from V and 0 from J; bases not matched to a gene: 4. The chain's CDR3 is CASSRDSLSYNEQFF. DNA of the CDR3: TGTGCCAGCAGTCGGGACAGCCTCTCCTACAATGAGCAGTTCTTC.

The chain carries TRBV29-1 and TRBJ2-2, with D unresolved. Looked up from germline, CDR1 is SQVTM and CDR2 is ANQGSEA. Trimming stripped 6 bases from V and 6 bases from J, with 8 bases between. The length of the CDR3 is 11 residues. The CDR3 loop is CSVAGPGELFF. DNA for the CDR3: TGCAGCGTAGCTGGGCCCGGGGAGCTGTTTTTT.

This clone was seen once. The chain joins TRBV6-2 or TRBV6-3 to TRBJ2-2; TRBD2 aligns across 12 bases. This CDR3 has 16 amino acids. V lost 5 bases, J lost 1 base, and 2 bases stayed unmatched. From germline, CDR1 is MNHEY and CDR2 SVGEGT. The CDR3 nucleotides are TGTGCCAGCAGTATGGGACTAGCGGGGAACACCGGGGAGCTGTTTTTT. It is translated as CASSMGLAGNTGELFF.

The chain recombines TRBV19 with TRBJ2-1, with 16 bases fitting TRBD2. In germline, CDR1 is LNHDA, CDR2 SQIVND (reference sequence). This CDR3 is 16 amino acids long. V was pared by 6 bases and J by 7 bases, with 6 bases of the junction left unmatched. CDR3 coding DNA: TGTGCCAGTAGCCGCGGGACTAGCGGGAGGGCAAATGAGCAGTTCTTC. It translates to CASSRGTSGRANEQFF.

The rearrangement joins TRBV2 to TRBJ1-1; tentative D call: TRBD1 (6 bases). The germline V gene has CDR1 SNHLY and CDR2 FYNNEI. Between the trimmed V and J ends, which lost 11 bases and 0 bases, there was a span of 19 bases. This CDR3 has 15 residues. CDR3 loop: CAGSLGQGLNTEAFF. The CDR3 DNA reads TGTGCCGGATCCCTTGGGCAGGGGCTGAACACTGAAGCTTTCTTT.

This clone was counted once. The V call is TRBV20-1, the J call TRBJ1-2; TRBD1 aligns across 7 bases. Germline V gene lookup returns CDR1 DFQATT and CDR2 SNEGSKA (reference sequence). CDR3 size: 9 residues. The CDR3 reads CRAGGGYTF. The DNA for the CDR3 is TGCAGGGCAGGGGGTGGCTACACCTTC.

The chain has TRBV7-3 and TRBJ1-1; the D is unclear. Germline loops: CDR1 SGHTA, CDR2 FQGTGA. The CDR3 totals 13 residues. Trimming shortened V by 8 bases and J by 1 base, and 11 bases separated the two germline ends. CDR3 in DNA: TGTGCCAGCGGATTGGGCAGGAACACTGAAGCTTTCTTT. Translated, it gives CASGLGRNTEAFF.

In this sample, this clone turned up once. The V and J genes are TRBV6-5 and TRBJ2-7; TRBD1 aligns across 8 bases. This CDR3 contains 14 residues. Losses at the gene ends were 5 bases for V and 4 bases for J; bases not matched to a gene: 7. Per germline, CDR1 MNHEY and CDR2 SVGAGI. The CDR3 sequence: CASSRGQGLYEQYF. CDR3 nucleotides: TGTGCCAGCAGTCGAGGACAGGGTTTATACGAGCAGTACTTC.

The chain carries TRBV5-1 and TRBJ1-4; tentative D call: TRBD1 (6 bases). CDR3 size: 17 residues. CDR1 and CDR2 from the germline V gene are SGHRS and YFSETQ. Trimming left V 2 bases short and J 6 bases short, with 20 bases between. CDR3 in DNA: TGCGCCAGCAGCTTCATCGGCAGGGGATTTTTAGATGAAAAACTGTTTTTT. Translated: CASSFIGRGFLDEKLFF.

The chain employs TRBV2 and TRBJ2-4, with D possibly being TRBD1 (7 bases). Germline V gene sequence: CDR1 SNHLY, CDR2 FYNNEI. V was pared by 3 bases and J by 15 bases, with 24 bases between. The CDR3 extends over 15 amino acids. The CDR3 DNA reads TGTGCCAGCAGTGAGGACCCAGGGGGGAGAGTCCGTGGGTACTTC. Translating gives CASSEDPGGRVRGYF.

This chain links TRBV28 with TRBJ2-1; D perhaps matches TRBD2 (6 bases). V was clipped by 4 bases and J by 4 bases, with 8 bases between them. The CDR3 contains 13 residues. Germline-derived CDR1 and CDR2 are MDHEN and SYDVKM. CDR3 sequence (DNA): TGTGCCAGCAGTTGGGACTCTTACAATGAGCAGTTCTTC. Its translation: CASSWDSYNEQFF.

Concerning this clone itself: This specimen includes other DNA sequences encoding the same CDR3. The rearrangement links TRBV4-1 to TRBJ2-1; D might be TRBD1 (7 bases). CDR1 and CDR2 from the germline V gene are MGHRA and YSYEKL. V was trimmed by 1 base and J by 5 bases, leaving 18 bases between them. CDR3 length: 17 amino acids. For the CDR3, the DNA is TGCGCCAGCAGCCAAGGGATTTCCAGGGGGGCCCACAATGAGCAGTTCTTC. It is translated as CASSQGISRGAHNEQFF.